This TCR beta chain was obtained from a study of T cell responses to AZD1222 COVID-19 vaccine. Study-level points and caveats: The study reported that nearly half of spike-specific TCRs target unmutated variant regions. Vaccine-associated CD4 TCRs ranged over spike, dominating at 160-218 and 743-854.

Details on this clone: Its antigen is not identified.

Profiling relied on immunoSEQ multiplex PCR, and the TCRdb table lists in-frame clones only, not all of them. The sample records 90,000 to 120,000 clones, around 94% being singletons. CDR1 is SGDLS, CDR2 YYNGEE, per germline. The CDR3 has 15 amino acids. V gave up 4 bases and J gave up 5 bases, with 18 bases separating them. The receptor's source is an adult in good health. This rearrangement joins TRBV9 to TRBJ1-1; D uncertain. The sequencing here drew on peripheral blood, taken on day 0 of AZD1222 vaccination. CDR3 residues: CASSPLVSVGTEAFF. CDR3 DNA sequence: TGTGCCAGCAGCCCCCTTGTTTCTGTGGGTACTGAAGCTTTCTTT.